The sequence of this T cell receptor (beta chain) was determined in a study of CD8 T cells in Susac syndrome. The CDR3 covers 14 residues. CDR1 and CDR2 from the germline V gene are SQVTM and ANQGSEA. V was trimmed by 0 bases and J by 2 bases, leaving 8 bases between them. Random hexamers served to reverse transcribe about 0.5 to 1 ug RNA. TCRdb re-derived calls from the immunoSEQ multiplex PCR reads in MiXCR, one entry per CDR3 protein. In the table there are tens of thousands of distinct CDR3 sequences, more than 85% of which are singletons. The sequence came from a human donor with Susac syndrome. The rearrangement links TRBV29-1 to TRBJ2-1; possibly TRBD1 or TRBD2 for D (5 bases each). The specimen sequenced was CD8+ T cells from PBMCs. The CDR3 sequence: CSVEDPGPYNEQFF. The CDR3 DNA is TGCAGCGTTGAAGATCCGGGGCCCTACAATGAGCAGTTCTTC.